The 26 T cell receptor beta chains below all came from one sample that was sequenced in a study of T cells in Graves' hyperthyroidism and ophthalmopathy. Amplified regions were TCR beta CDR3 sequences from RNA transcripts. The TCR CDR3 was amplified in a first-round RT-PCR using the HTBI primer set. TCRdb reanalysed the multiplex PCR reads using MiXCR and keeps one entry per CDR3 protein. Among some 510,000 distinct CDR3 sequences listed, 35% to 55% were seen once. Sequenced material: peripheral blood or thyroid tissue (not recorded which). The source of these receptors is a woman aged 18 to 35 with Graves' hyperthyroidism.

This clonotype was seen at least ten times. The chain recombines TRBV12-3 or TRBV12-4 with TRBJ2-5; D is uncertain. This CDR3 region has 14 residues. Trimming left V 2 bases short and J 1 base short, with 8 bases between. CDR3 nucleotide sequence: TGTGCCAGCAGTTTACCCCAAACCCAAGAGACCCAGTACTTC. Translating it yields CASSLPQTQETQYF.

The chain links TRBV2 to TRBJ2-7; D uncertain. This CDR3 spans 13 amino acids. The germline V gene encodes CDR1 SNHLY and CDR2 FYNNEI. The V end was cut by 7 bases, the J end by 2 bases, with 12 bases between. CDR3 in DNA: TGTGCCAGCAATCTGGACGCCGCCTACGAGCAGTACTTC. Translating gives CASNLDAAYEQYF.

This clonotype was counted at least ten times. The chain combines TRBV29-1 with TRBJ2-5; D perhaps matches TRBD2 (6 bases). CDR3 length: 15 amino acids. V was cut by 7 bases and J by 2 bases, with 20 bases left in between. Germline values: CDR1 SQVTM, CDR2 ANQGSEA. CDR3 protein: CSASGRDAYQETQYF. The CDR3 DNA sequence: TGCAGCGCCTCGGGGCGGGATGCTTATCAAGAGACCCAGTACTTC. The variable domain in full, completed from reference TRBV29-1 and TRBJ2-5, reads SAVISQKPSRDICQRGTSLTIQCQVDSQVTMMFWYRQQPGQSLTLIATANQGSEATYESGFVIDKFPISRPNLTFSTLTVSNMSPEDSSIYLCSASGRDAYQETQYFGPGTRLLVL.

V and J are TRBV25-1 and TRBJ1-2; 7 nucleotides match TRBD1. V shed 6 bases, J shed 7 bases, and the junction held 8 bases outside the gene matches. CDR3 length: 13 amino acids. Per germline, CDR1 MGHDK and CDR2 SYGVNS. The CDR3 loop reads CASRGQETSGYTF. In nucleotides, the CDR3 is TGTGCCAGCAGAGGACAGGAAACCTCTGGCTACACCTTC.

The V and J genes are TRBV20-1 and TRBJ2-7; maybe TRBD2 (7 bases). The CDR3 has 16 amino acids. V was pared by 5 bases and J by 7 bases, with 27 bases between. CDR1 is DFQATT and CDR2 is SNEGSKA in the germline V gene (reference sequence). CDR3 region: CSADGGRGDTSGEQYF. Written as DNA, the CDR3 is TGCAGTGCTGACGGGGGGAGAGGGGACACGTCGGGAGAGCAGTACTTC.

This sequence joins TRBV9 and TRBJ2-3; 7 bases align to TRBD2. This CDR3 has 13 amino acids. The V gene's germline CDR1 is SGDLS and CDR2 YYNGEE. With 9 bases clipped from V and 6 bases from J, the junction kept 10 bases outside the gene matches. Here the CDR3 DNA reads TGTGCCACACATAAGCGGGATGAGGATACGCAGTATTTT. This gives the protein CATHKRDEDTQYF.

Comment on this clonotype: A far larger clone is only one base removed, so a read error is likely. This chain uses TRBV7-3 with TRBJ2-7; 7 bases fit TRBD1. Matching the DNA end better, TRBJ2-5 makes the J call doubtful. This CDR3 region has 13 residues. From germline, CDR1 is SGHTA and CDR2 FQGTGA. CDR3 bases: TGTACCAGCAGCCCCGGGACAGAAGAGACCCAGTACTTC. Its protein is CTSSPGTEETQYF.

The V call is TRBV19, the J call TRBJ1-3, with D possibly matching TRBD1 (5 bases). The germline V gene encodes CDR1 LNHDA and CDR2 SQIVND (reference sequence). Trimming left V 5 bases short and J 6 bases short, with 17 bases between. The CDR3 loop spans 15 amino acids. Here the CDR3 reads CASSSSWDGPNTIYF. In nucleotides, the CDR3 is TGTGCCAGTAGTTCATCATGGGACGGCCCAAACACCATATATTTT.

This clonotype was seen more than once but under ten times. The chain recombines TRBV20-1 with TRBJ2-6; unclear D gene. The germline CDR1 and CDR2 sequences are DFQATT and SNEGSKA (reference sequence). V lost 3 bases, J lost 2 bases, and 8 bases lay in between. The CDR3 spans 14 residues. CDR3 in DNA: TGCAGTGCTAGTGTCGGTGCTGGGGCCAACGTCCTGACTTTC. This translates into CSASVGAGANVLTF.

The V call is TRBV29-1, the J call TRBJ2-7; D not resolved. From germline, CDR1 is SQVTM and CDR2 ANQGSEA. The CDR3 loop spans 9 amino acids. The V end lost 4 bases, the J end lost 5 bases, and 3 bases lay between the germline ends. Here the CDR3 DNA reads TGCAGCGTTGGACACGAGCAGTACTTC. This gives the protein CSVGHEQYF.

In regard to this clonotype: Just one base apart from a much larger clone, this may be a read error. The chain carries TRBV7-3 and TRBJ1-3, with D maybe TRBD1 (5 bases). With 5 bases removed from V and 2 bases from J, the gap between germline ends came to 10 bases. The germline CDR1 and CDR2 sequences are SGHTA and FQGTGA. The CDR3 runs 14 residues. The CDR3 DNA follows: TGTGCCAGCAGCGTCGACAGTGCTGGAAACACCATATATTTT. Its translation is CASSVDSAGNTIYF.

CDR3: CASSATDLFLQYF. DNA of the CDR3: TGTGCCAGCAGTGCTACGGACCTTTTCCTACAGTACTTC. This chain uses TRBV25-1 with TRBJ2-5; D remains ambiguous. Germline V gene lookup returns CDR1 MGHDK and CDR2 SYGVNS. The CDR3 spans 13 residues. The ends were cut back, 4 bases at V and 11 bases at J, with 17 bases in the middle.

This clonotype was detected only a few times. The chain is built from TRBV6-6 and TRBJ2-7; 9 nucleotides match TRBD2. Unmatched junction bases numbered 6, after V lost 5 bases and J lost 1 base. The CDR3 has 15 residues. The germline V gene encodes CDR1 MNHNY and CDR2 SVGAGI (reference sequence). The CDR3 bases are TGTGCCAGCAGTAAGCTGGCGGGAGGGTCCTACGAGCAGTACTTC. Amino acids: CASSKLAGGSYEQYF.

The genes are TRBV12-5 and TRBJ1-6; D is ambiguous. The germline gives CDR1 LGHNT, CDR2 FRNRAP. The CDR3 has 17 amino acids. V was pared by 0 bases and J by 5 bases, with 14 bases between. This CDR3 reads CASGLVGMALDNSPLHF. CDR3 nucleotides: TGTGCTAGTGGTTTGGTAGGGATGGCGTTGGATAATTCACCCCTCCACTTT.

The chain links TRBV15 to TRBJ1-6; 10 bases line up with TRBD1. The CDR3 loop spans 16 amino acids. Germline lookup yields CDR1 LNHNV and CDR2 YYDKDF (reference sequence). V gave up 1 base and J gave up 7 bases; unmatched junction bases: 4. The CDR3 reads CATSRGRDRGNSPLHF. CDR3 in DNA: TGTGCCACCAGCAGAGGAAGGGACAGGGGAAATTCACCCCTCCACTTT.

This clonotype occurred a few times. The chain is built from TRBV7-9 and TRBJ1-4; 7 positions match TRBD1. Trimming took 7 bases from V and 7 from J; bases not matched to a gene: 15. Germline V CDR1 and CDR2: SEHNR, FQNEAQ (reference sequence). This CDR3 spans 16 amino acids. For the CDR3, the DNA is TGTGCCAGCACCCGTGGGCCGACAGGGATTGGTGAAAAACTGTTTTTT. Protein: CASTRGPTGIGEKLFF.

This clonotype was picked up many times. CDR3 coding DNA: TGTGCCAGCAGCCTTGAGCGCGCCAACTCCTACGAGCAGTACTTC. This translates into CASSLERANSYEQYF. V is TRBV7-7 and J is TRBJ2-7; D gene ambiguous. CDR3 length: 15 residues. CDR1 and CDR2 from the germline V gene are SSHAT and FNYEAQ (reference sequence). V lost 5 bases to trimming and J lost 0 bases, with 14 bases between them.

The sample holds a few counts of this clonotype. The chain joins TRBV29-1 to TRBJ2-7; maybe TRBD1 (6 bases). This CDR3 is built from 12 residues. Trimming left V 7 bases short and J 0 bases short, with 10 bases between. Germline V gene sequence: CDR1 SQVTM, CDR2 ANQGSEA. The CDR3 loop is CSGQDSSYEQYF. The CDR3, as DNA: TGCAGCGGGCAGGACAGCTCCTACGAGCAGTACTTC.

DNA for the CDR3: TGTGCCTGGAAAGACATCATGAACACTGAAGCTTTCTTT. The encoded protein is CAWKDIMNTEAFF. The V gene is TRBV9, the J gene TRBJ1-1, with D unresolved. Deletions cut 10 bases from V and 0 bases from J, with 13 bases between. Germline V gene sequence: CDR1 SGDLS, CDR2 YYNGEE. The CDR3 runs 13 residues.

The chain recombines TRBV7-2 with TRBJ1-2, with D possibly being TRBD1 (5 bases). Germline CDR1 and CDR2: SGHTA and FQGNSA. The V and J ends lost 5 bases and 2 bases respectively, with 18 bases between them. The CDR3 consists of 16 residues. The chain's CDR3 is CASSDRYWGINYGYTF. The DNA of the CDR3 is TGTGCCAGCAGCGACCGTTACTGGGGGATCAACTATGGCTACACCTTC.

The chain carries TRBV29-1 and TRBJ1-2, with D perhaps matching TRBD1 (5 bases). Germline V CDR1 and CDR2: SQVTM, ANQGSEA. The CDR3 is 14 residues long. The V end lost 6 bases, the J end lost 7 bases, and 21 bases lay between the germline ends. The CDR3 coding sequence is TGCAGCGTCCCATACGTGGCCGGTGGGACTGGCTACACCTTC. Translated, it gives CSVPYVAGGTGYTF.

The chain combines TRBV20-1 with TRBJ2-7; 11 bases align to TRBD2. The V segment lost 2 bases and the J segment 3 bases; nucleotides outside the gene matches: 3. The CDR3 is 14 residues long. Germline V lookup: CDR1 DFQATT, CDR2 SNEGSKA (reference sequence). The CDR3 region has the DNA TGCAGTGCTAGACCTCTAGCGGGAGGCTACGAGCAGTACTTC. It translates to CSARPLAGGYEQYF.

In its sample, this clonotype was seen once. This sequence joins TRBV7-9 and TRBJ1-1, with 10 positions matching TRBD1. This CDR3 spans 14 amino acids. The germline CDR1 and CDR2 sequences are SEHNR and FQNEAQ (reference sequence). Trimming removed 5 bases from V and 6 bases from J; junction bases left unmatched: 6. CDR3 region: CASSPGTGDAEAFF. In DNA form, the CDR3 reads TGTGCCAGCAGCCCGGGGACAGGGGATGCTGAAGCTTTCTTT. Based on the CDR3 plus reference TRBV7-9 and TRBJ1-1, the full variable domain is DTGVSQNPRHKITKRGQNVTFRCDPISEHNRLYWYRQTLGQGPEFLTYFQNEAQLEKSRLLSDRFSAERPKGSFSTLEIQRTEQGDSAMYLCASSPGTGDAEAFFGQGTRLTVV.

The chain recombines TRBV10-3 with TRBJ1-6; 7 bases map to TRBD1. This CDR3 has 13 residues. Germline loops: CDR1 ENHRY, CDR2 SYGVKD. V shed 3 bases and J 13 bases; nucleotides not matched to a gene: 6. The CDR3 coding sequence is TGTGCCATCAGTGAAGTTCAGGGGGACCCCCTCCACTTT. Protein: CAISEVQGDPLHF.

The V and J genes are TRBV11-2 and TRBJ1-2; 7 bases align to TRBD1. Germline V CDR1 and CDR2: SGHAT, FQNNGV. The CDR3 extends over 13 amino acids. The ends lost 6 bases at V and 7 bases at J; junction bases unmatched: 8. The CDR3 nucleotides are TGTGCCAGCAGGAACAGGGGAGACTGTGGCTACACCTTC. Translated: CASRNRGDCGYTF.

V gene TRBV12-3 or TRBV12-4 combines with J gene TRBJ1-1; 7 bases fit TRBD1. V trimming: 5 bases; J trimming: 8 bases; junction bases outside the gene matches: 5. This CDR3 region has 12 residues. This chain's CDR3 is CASSPTTGEAFF. The CDR3 DNA follows: TGTGCCAGCAGTCCAACGACAGGGGAAGCTTTCTTT.